The rows below give T cell receptor beta chains drawn from one sample of a study of tumor and adjacent non-tumor tissue in lung cancer. From the multiplex PCR reads, TCRdb called clonotypes with MiXCR, one entry per CDR3 protein. The sample lists under 140,000 distinct CDR3 sequences, 84% occurring once. Sequencing input: lung tumor tissue. These receptors were obtained from a man in his sixties or seventies with non-small cell lung cancer. Both conserved end residues are part of each CDR3. Each record gives: V gene, D gene, J gene, CDR3 protein. The D gene is left open where the match is weak.

v_call: TRBV13
d_call: NA
j_call: TRBJ2-5
cdr3_aa: CAISLGRVRETQYF

v_call: TRBV11-2
d_call: NA
j_call: TRBJ2-7
cdr3_aa: CASSPPTGTPTYERYF

v_call: TRBV29-1
d_call: NA
j_call: TRBJ2-1
cdr3_aa: CSVILYDNGVDNEQFF

v_call: TRBV7-9
d_call: NA
j_call: TRBJ2-7
cdr3_aa: CASSFGYYEQYF

v_call: TRBV6-2/TRBV6-3
d_call: NA
j_call: TRBJ2-2
cdr3_aa: CPSKRGRNTGELFF

v_call: TRBV4-1
d_call: NA
j_call: TRBJ2-5
cdr3_aa: CASTQPSGQETQYF

v_call: TRBV20-1
d_call: NA
j_call: TRBJ1-3
cdr3_aa: CSARASSTGNTIYF

v_call: TRBV29-1
d_call: NA
j_call: TRBJ1-1
cdr3_aa: CSIKIGAALNTEGFF

v_call: TRBV20-1
d_call: TRBD2
j_call: TRBJ2-5
cdr3_aa: CSIAVGGTQNF

v_call: TRBV4-1
d_call: NA
j_call: TRBJ2-2
cdr3_aa: CASSQRQENTGELFF

v_call: TRBV10-3
d_call: NA
j_call: TRBJ2-1
cdr3_aa: CAIKDVLGYDEQFF

v_call: TRBV29-1
d_call: TRBD1
j_call: TRBJ2-5
cdr3_aa: CNVEAGGDTRYF

v_call: TRBV6-6
d_call: TRBD2
j_call: TRBJ2-1
cdr3_aa: CASSNPGLAGGVSEQFF

v_call: TRBV6-2/TRBV6-3
d_call: NA
j_call: TRBJ2-5
cdr3_aa: CASSSQLKAQYF

v_call: TRBV24-1
d_call: NA
j_call: TRBJ2-5
cdr3_aa: CATSEPAGVQETQYF

v_call: TRBV29-1
d_call: NA
j_call: TRBJ1-1
cdr3_aa: CSVLEQGTKTEVFF

v_call: TRBV6-5
d_call: TRBD1
j_call: TRBJ1-1
cdr3_aa: CASSSGIGGITFF

v_call: TRBV29-1
d_call: NA
j_call: TRBJ1-1
cdr3_aa: CRVGGEEYTEAFF

v_call: TRBV5-4
d_call: TRBD2
j_call: TRBJ2-7
cdr3_aa: CASSPTSGRGEQYF

v_call: TRBV29-1
d_call: NA
j_call: TRBJ2-7
cdr3_aa: CSAWGMNPEQYF

v_call: TRBV5-5
d_call: NA
j_call: TRBJ2-2
cdr3_aa: CASSFDPPGELFF

v_call: TRBV10-3
d_call: NA
j_call: TRBJ2-1
cdr3_aa: CAIRPTLGVERENDRFF

v_call: TRBV6-6
d_call: NA
j_call: TRBJ2-7
cdr3_aa: CASSYGGLPYGQYF

v_call: TRBV20-1
d_call: NA
j_call: TRBJ1-1
cdr3_aa: CSARPFRGVRTEAFF

v_call: TRBV5-1
d_call: NA
j_call: TRBJ1-2
cdr3_aa: CASNSGQGEVYGYTF

v_call: TRBV7-2
d_call: NA
j_call: TRBJ1-5
cdr3_aa: CASSLMYSNQPQHF

v_call: TRBV10-3
d_call: NA
j_call: TRBJ2-1
cdr3_aa: CDITSGQGVHEQFF

v_call: TRBV6-5
d_call: NA
j_call: NA
cdr3_aa: CTSSTLVGATGQPQYF